These 14 T cell receptor beta chains came from one sample sequenced in a study of cytomegalovirus exposure and HLA in healthy donors. Produced via immunoSEQ multiplex PCR; TCRdb's table is partial and in-frame only. The sample holds some 140,000 clones, approximately 86% seen once. The sequenced sample was PBMCs. These receptors were taken from a man younger than 30 in good health and CMV-seropositive.

The rearrangement links TRBV19 to TRBJ1-4, with 8 positions matching TRBD1. The germline V gene encodes CDR1 LNHDA and CDR2 SQIVND (reference sequence). The CDR3 totals 15 residues. The trim removed 6 bases at V and 6 bases at J, leaving 9 bases unmatched. This CDR3 is CASRRGQGGHEKLFF. CDR3 nucleotide sequence: TGTGCCAGTAGAAGAGGACAGGGTGGTCATGAAAAACTGTTTTTT.

This clone appeared a single time. The rearrangement joins TRBV2 to TRBJ1-4; 9 nucleotides match TRBD1. Trimming cost V 5 bases and J 5 bases; bases outside gene matches: 9. The CDR3 runs 16 residues. CDR1 is SNHLY and CDR2 is FYNNEI in the germline V gene. For the CDR3, the DNA is TGTGCCAGCAGTCCCGGGACAGGGCGGATAAATGAAAAACTGTTTTTT. The encoded protein is CASSPGTGRINEKLFF.

J is TRBJ2-1 and V is TRBV28; D is uncertain. Germline values: CDR1 MDHEN, CDR2 SYDVKM. Trimming shortened V by 1 base and J by 4 bases, and 17 bases separated the two germline ends. This CDR3 region has 17 residues. The CDR3 is CASSLFGSTPKYNEQFF. CDR3 in DNA: TGTGCCAGCAGTTTATTTGGATCGACTCCGAAGTACAATGAGCAGTTCTTC.

The J gene is TRBJ2-2, the V gene TRBV5-1; weak D call: TRBD2 (6 bases). Germline CDR1 is SGHRS and CDR2 is YFSETQ. The CDR3 runs 16 residues. With 4 bases removed from V and 0 bases from J, the gap between germline ends came to 13 bases. CDR3 DNA sequence: TGCGCCAGCAGCGGAGGGTCTACTGCGAACACCGGGGAGCTGTTTTTT. This sequence encodes CASSGGSTANTGELFF.

The V and J genes are TRBV29-1 and TRBJ1-1, with D unresolved. V gave up 1 base and J gave up 0 bases, with 3 bases separating them. The CDR3 is 12 residues long. Germline loops: CDR1 SQVTM, CDR2 ANQGSEA. The CDR3 is CSVEAVNTEAFF. The CDR3 DNA reads TGCAGCGTTGAAGCAGTGAACACTGAAGCTTTCTTT.

This chain links TRBV2 with TRBJ2-5, with a weak D call TRBD1 (6 bases). This CDR3 comprises 14 residues. V dropped 7 bases and J dropped 3 bases, with 15 bases sitting between them. Germline V gene data show CDR1 as SNHLY and CDR2 as FYNNEI. CDR3 nucleotides: TGTGCCAGCACCCCGTGGACAGATAAAGAGACCCAGTACTTC. Protein product: CASTPWTDKETQYF.

The rearrangement joins TRBV11-2 to TRBJ2-5; 8 nucleotides match TRBD1. CDR1 is SGHAT, CDR2 FQNNGV, per germline. The J segment lost 5 bases and the V segment lost 7 bases, leaving 12 bases of the junction unmatched. The CDR3 consists of 15 residues. CDR3: CASITGTGPMETQYF. The CDR3 DNA follows: TGTGCCAGCATTACCGGGACAGGCCCCATGGAGACCCAGTACTTC.

The rearrangement uses TRBV6-5 and TRBJ2-1, with 7 bases that match TRBD2. CDR1 is MNHEY, CDR2 SVGAGI, per germline. The CDR3 totals 15 residues. Trimming took 5 bases from V and 3 from J; bases not matched to a gene: 7. The CDR3 here is CASSRTSVVYNEQFF. The DNA for the CDR3 is TGTGCCAGCAGTCGAACTAGCGTGGTCTACAATGAGCAGTTCTTC.

The V call is TRBV7-2, the J call TRBJ2-3; tentatively, D is TRBD1 (5 bases). In germline, CDR1 is SGHTA, CDR2 FQGNSA. V lost 5 bases and J lost 2, with 17 bases in between. The CDR3 extends over 16 amino acids. Here the CDR3 reads CASSAWTFSSTDTQYF. The CDR3 bases are TGTGCCAGCAGCGCGTGGACATTTTCCTCCACAGATACGCAGTATTTT.

The chain joins TRBV7-9 to TRBJ1-5; D ambiguous. The germline gives CDR1 SEHNR, CDR2 FQNEAQ (reference sequence). The CDR3 is made up of 12 amino acids. The V and J ends lost 2 bases and 6 bases respectively, with 5 bases between them. The CDR3 bases are TGTGCCAGCAGCTTATCGAGTCAGCCCCAGCATTTT. The encoded protein is CASSLSSQPQHF.

This rearrangement joins TRBV27 to TRBJ2-5; possibly TRBD2 for D (5 bases). CDR3 length equals 13 residues. The germline CDR1 and CDR2 sequences are MNHEY and SMNVEV (reference sequence). V lost 10 bases to trimming and J lost 6 bases, with 18 bases between them. CDR3 coding DNA: TGTGCCATGCCTAACGGGATTAGGAAGACCCAGTACTTC. Amino acid sequence: CAMPNGIRKTQYF.

V gene TRBV9 combines with J gene TRBJ2-1; 11 bases map to TRBD2. The junction had 5 bases not matched to a gene; V was cut back by 3 bases and J by 6 bases. CDR3 length equals 15 residues. Germline CDR1 SGDLS, CDR2 YYNGEE. For the CDR3, the DNA is TGTGCCAGCAGCGGGCTGGGACTAGCGGTCAATGAGCAGTTCTTC. It is translated as CASSGLGLAVNEQFF.

The V gene is TRBV6-5, the J gene TRBJ1-6; D is unclear. This CDR3 is 12 amino acids long. V lost 2 bases and J 9 bases, leaving 5 bases between the germline ends. Germline CDR1 is MNHEY and CDR2 is SVGAGI. CDR3 in DNA: TGTGCCAGCAGTTACAGCCTTTCACCCCTCCACTTT. This encodes CASSYSLSPLHF.

The chain recombines TRBV29-1 with TRBJ1-1; no definite D call. This CDR3 has 11 amino acids. The germline V gene encodes CDR1 SQVTM and CDR2 ANQGSEA. Trimming left V 6 bases short and J 4 bases short, with 9 bases between. CDR3 region: CSVSGTTEAFF. The CDR3 DNA follows: TGCAGCGTATCGGGTACCACTGAAGCTTTCTTT.